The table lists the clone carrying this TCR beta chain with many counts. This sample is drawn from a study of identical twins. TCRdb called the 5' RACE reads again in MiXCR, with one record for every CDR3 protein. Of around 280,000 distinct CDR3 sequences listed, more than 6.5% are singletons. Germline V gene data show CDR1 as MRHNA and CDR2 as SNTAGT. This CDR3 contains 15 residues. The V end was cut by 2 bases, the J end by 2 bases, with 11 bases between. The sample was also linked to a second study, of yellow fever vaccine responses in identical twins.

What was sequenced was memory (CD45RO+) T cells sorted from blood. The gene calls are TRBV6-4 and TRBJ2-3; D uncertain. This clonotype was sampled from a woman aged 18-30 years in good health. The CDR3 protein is CASSDGGADTDTQYF. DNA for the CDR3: TGTGCCAGCAGTGACGGCGGAGCTGACACAGATACGCAGTATTTT.